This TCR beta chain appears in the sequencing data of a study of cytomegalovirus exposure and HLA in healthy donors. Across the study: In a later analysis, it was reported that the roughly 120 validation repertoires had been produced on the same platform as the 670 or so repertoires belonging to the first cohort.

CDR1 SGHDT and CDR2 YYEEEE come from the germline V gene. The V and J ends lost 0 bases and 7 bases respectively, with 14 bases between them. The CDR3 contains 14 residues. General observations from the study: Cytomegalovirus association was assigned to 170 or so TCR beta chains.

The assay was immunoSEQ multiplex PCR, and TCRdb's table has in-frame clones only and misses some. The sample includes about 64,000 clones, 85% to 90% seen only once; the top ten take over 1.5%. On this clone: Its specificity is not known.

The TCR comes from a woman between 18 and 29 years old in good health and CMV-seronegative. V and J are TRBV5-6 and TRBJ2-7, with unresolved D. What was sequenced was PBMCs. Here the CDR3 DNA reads TGTGCCAGCAGCTTGGGTCCGAACGGTGTTGAGCAGTACTTC. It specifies CASSLGPNGVEQYF.